These 18 T cell receptor beta chains share one sample of origin, sequenced in a study of OX40 agonist ivuxolimab in advanced cancers. Library preparation was by the immunoSEQ multiplex PCR assay. In its TCRdb copy, this immuneACCESS table keeps in-frame sequences only and misses some clones. Where compared with another copy, unresolved V genes explain less than half of these, and the others have no known cause. This sample is represented by 65,000 to 95,000 clones; about nine tenths of them were singletons. The top ten clonotypes cover around 0.5% of the sample. The material sequenced was CD4+ or CD8+ T cells sorted from blood, taken in a trial of the OX40 agonist ivuxolimab. The source is an adult with an advanced solid tumor such as melanoma, head and neck, liver or kidney cancer.

This chain joins TRBV28 and TRBJ1-1; 8 nucleotides match TRBD1. V lost 2 bases, J lost 5 bases, and 4 bases stayed unmatched. CDR1 and CDR2 (germline): MDHEN, SYDVKM. The CDR3 totals 14 residues. CDR3 in amino acids: CASSLAGGRTEAFF. The CDR3 bases are TGTGCCAGCAGTTTAGCAGGGGGCCGTACTGAAGCTTTCTTT.

V and J are TRBV30 and TRBJ2-5; 12 bases map to TRBD2. Germline V gene lookup returns CDR1 GTSNPN and CDR2 SVGIG (reference sequence). V trimming: 3 bases; J trimming: 4 bases; junction bases outside the gene matches: 9. The length of the CDR3 is 16 residues. CDR3 protein: CAWSPPLAGGLETQYF. The CDR3 DNA follows: TGTGCCTGGAGCCCCCCCCTAGCGGGAGGGCTAGAGACCCAGTACTTC.

The chain combines TRBV5-5 with TRBJ1-1; D unclear. Between the trimmed V and J ends, which lost 5 bases and 1 base, there was a span of 9 bases. The CDR3 runs 13 residues. Germline CDR1 SGHKS, CDR2 YYEKEE (reference sequence). The CDR3: CASRNPSNTEAFF. The CDR3 nucleotides read TGTGCCAGCAGGAACCCGTCGAACACTGAAGCTTTCTTT.

This sequence joins TRBV10-3 and TRBJ2-1; 10 bases are shared with TRBD1. The CDR3 is 13 residues long. Per germline, CDR1 ENHRY and CDR2 SYGVKD. The V segment lost 7 bases and the J segment 9 bases; nucleotides outside the gene matches: 6. CDR3 bases: TGTGCCATCAAGCGACAGGGGGCGAGTGAGCAGTTCTTC. Translation: CAIKRQGASEQFF.

The chain carries TRBV9 and TRBJ2-5; D not certain. Germline V gene sequence: CDR1 SGDLS, CDR2 YYNGEE. This CDR3 is built from 15 residues. The V gene lost 4 bases and the J gene lost 4 bases, with 17 bases spanning the gap. The CDR3 DNA reads TGTGCCAGCAGCCCCCTGACGGCCCAAGGAGAGACCCAGTACTTC. Translated, it gives CASSPLTAQGETQYF.

The DNA of the CDR3 is TGTGCCAGCAGCTTGCCCACTAGCCTTGAGGGGAATGAAAAACTGTTTTTT. It encodes CASSLPTSLEGNEKLFF. The rearrangement uses TRBV5-6 and TRBJ1-4; TRBD1 is a possible D gene (5 bases). Germline CDR1 and CDR2: SGHDT and YYEEEE. CDR3 size: 17 residues. V was clipped by 1 base and J by 5 bases, with 18 bases between them.

This chain joins TRBV18 and TRBJ1-5; D remains ambiguous. This CDR3 has 14 amino acids. Deletions cut 2 bases from V and 2 bases from J, with 7 bases between. Germline V gene lookup returns CDR1 KGHSH and CDR2 LQKENI. CDR3 DNA sequence: TGTGCCAGCTCACCAGGCCGGGGCAATCAGCCCCAGCATTTT. It encodes CASSPGRGNQPQHF. The whole variable domain, filled in from reference TRBV18 and TRBJ1-5, reads NAGVMQNPRHLVRRRGQEARLRCSPMKGHSHVYWYRQLPEEGLKFMVYLQKENIIDESGMPKERFSAEFPKEGPSILRIQQVVRGDSAAYFCASSPGRGNQPQHFGDGTRLSIL.

This chain links TRBV19 with TRBJ1-4; 7 bases are shared with TRBD1. Germline-derived CDR1 and CDR2 are LNHDA and SQIVND (reference sequence). This CDR3 is 14 amino acids long. The J segment lost 7 bases and the V segment lost 5 bases, leaving 7 bases of the junction unmatched. The CDR3 loop is CASSLRGQAEKLFF. The CDR3 region has the DNA TGTGCCAGTAGTCTGAGGGGGCAGGCTGAAAAACTGTTTTTT.

This clone appeared once. The V gene is TRBV7-6, the J gene TRBJ2-1; TRBD2 matches at 9 bases. Germline V CDR1 and CDR2: SGHVS, FNYEAQ. The CDR3 has 15 residues. Trimming at V came to 5 bases and at J to 5 bases, leaving 7 bases not matched to a gene. The CDR3 coding sequence is TGTGCCAGCAGCCCAGCGGGAGGCCAAAACAATGAGCAGTTCTTC. This sequence encodes CASSPAGGQNNEQFF. The full variable domain, rest sourced from reference TRBV7-6 and TRBJ2-1, is GAGVSQSPRYKVTKRGQDVALRCDPISGHVSLYWYRQALGQGPEFLTYFNYEAQQDKSGLPNDRFSAERPEGSISTLTIQRTEQRDSAMYRCASSPAGGQNNEQFFGPGTRLTVL.

Comment on this clone: At the DNA level, this CDR3 is encoded by other sequences in the same sample as well. V gene TRBV18 combines with J gene TRBJ2-7, with D possibly being TRBD1 or TRBD2 (5 bases each). V shed 5 bases and J shed 3 bases, with 17 bases lying between them. This CDR3 has 15 residues. Looked up from germline, CDR1 is KGHSH and CDR2 is LQKENI. The CDR3 DNA is TGTGCCAGCTCATCCCCGGGGCTAGAAAACTACGAGCAGTACTTC. Its translation: CASSSPGLENYEQYF.

This chain links TRBV2 with TRBJ2-3; D remains unclear. CDR3 length equals 14 residues. V lost 3 bases to trimming and J lost 4 bases, with 11 bases between them. The V gene's germline CDR1 is SNHLY and CDR2 FYNNEI. In nucleotides, the CDR3 is TGTGCCAGCAGTGACTGGCAGAACGCAGATACGCAGTATTTT. Protein: CASSDWQNADTQYF.

This clone was observed a single time. At one boundary the junction diverges from the germline segment, which might be a read error. CDR3 residues: CASSLDWASGPGDF. CDR3 bases: TGTGCCAGCAGCTTAGATTGGGCTAGCGGGCCCGGTGACTTC. V usage is TRBV7-2 and J usage is TRBJ2-5; 8 nucleotides line up with TRBD2. Germline CDR1 and CDR2: SGHTA and FQGNSA. The CDR3 length is 14 residues.

The rearrangement uses TRBV6-5 and TRBJ2-5; a possible D gene is TRBD2 (5 bases). This CDR3 contains 14 residues. Trimming pared 6 bases from V and 2 bases from J, leaving 13 bases between. The germline gives CDR1 MNHEY, CDR2 SVGAGI. Here the CDR3 DNA reads TGTGCCAGCAGAAAATCGGGGATACAAGAGACCCAGTACTTC. It yields the protein CASRKSGIQETQYF.

The rearrangement uses TRBV5-4 and TRBJ2-7; the match to TRBD1 covers 9 bases. Germline CDR1 is SGHNT and CDR2 is YYREEE (reference sequence). V was pared by 4 bases and J by 7 bases, with 9 bases of the junction left unmatched. This CDR3 region has 14 residues. As DNA, the CDR3 is TGTGCCAGCAGCACCGACAGGGGGTTGTATGAGCAGTACTTC. The encoded protein is CASSTDRGLYEQYF. Full variable domain (rest looked up from reference TRBV5-4 and TRBJ2-7): ETGVTQSPTHLIKTRGQQVTLRCSSQSGHNTVSWYQQALGQGPQFIFQYYREEENGRGNFPPRFSGLQFPNYSSELNVNALELDDSALYLCASSTDRGLYEQYFGPGTRLTVT.

The table lists this clone with a count of one. This chain joins TRBV5-4 and TRBJ1-2; no clear D gene. Trimming took 4 bases from V and 9 from J, leaving 13 bases between them. CDR1 SGHNT and CDR2 YYREEE come from the germline V gene (reference sequence). The CDR3 covers 12 residues. CDR3 DNA sequence: TGTGCCAGCAGCCCATCCGAGAGCCGCTACACCTTC. Its protein is CASSPSESRYTF.

The chain is built from TRBV30 and TRBJ1-2; 12 bases align to TRBD1. This CDR3 has 22 residues. The J segment lost 3 bases and the V segment lost 2 bases, leaving 25 bases of the junction unmatched. The germline gives CDR1 GTSNPN, CDR2 SVGIG (reference sequence). The CDR3 DNA sequence: TGTGCCTGGAGTCCTAAGGCCCCTCGCCGGGTCCGGGACAGGGGGCGCGACTATGGCTACACCTTC. Encoded protein: CAWSPKAPRRVRDRGRDYGYTF.

The chain carries TRBV10-3 and TRBJ2-3; D gene uncertain. Between the trimmed V and J ends, which lost 6 bases and 10 bases, there was a span of 14 bases. The CDR3 is made up of 12 amino acids. Germline CDR1 is ENHRY and CDR2 is SYGVKD. CDR3 amino acids: CAISGVLGSQYF. CDR3 nucleotide sequence: TGTGCCATCAGCGGCGTCCTGGGCTCGCAGTATTTT.

The chain employs TRBV6-4 and TRBJ2-5; D unresolved. The CDR3 sequence is 13 residues long. Trimming removed 4 bases from V and 2 bases from J, with 8 bases in between. The germline V gene has CDR1 MRHNA and CDR2 SNTAGT. As DNA, the CDR3 is TGTGCCAGCAGTGTAAGGCTACAAGAGACCCAGTACTTC. Protein sequence: CASSVRLQETQYF.